This TCR beta chain is drawn from a study of T cell responses to AZD1222 COVID-19 vaccine (dated by TCRdb to about 2021). Looking at the study overall: TCR sequencing was performed for roughly 250 trial participants, of whom roughly 200 were given two doses of AZD1222 and some 26 were given two doses of MenACWY control vaccine. Enrollment into the trials was organized by age into subgroups of 18-55, 56-69 and 70-plus years, and those subgroups contained about 150, 27 and 61 TCR-sequenced participants, respectively. Findings and caveats that apply to the study as a whole: No day 14 peak-response samples were available, so repertoires were characterized only after the peak T cell response. Only 5 to 7 AZD1222 recipients were SARS-CoV-2 seropositive at baseline, limiting conclusions about previously exposed vaccinees. The whole spike protein was spanned by vaccine-associated CD4 TCRs, and dominant responses were seen in regions 160-218 and 743-854. A significant rise in spike-specific TCR breadth and depth was observed after two AZD1222 doses relative to day 0 and relative to MenACWY recipients. Participants were mostly white British, with more females than males. The authors suggested clonal diversity may have been underestimated. Nearly half of unique spike-specific TCRs reportedly recognized epitopes outside regions mutated in the B.1.351 and B.1.1.7 variants. The 56-69-year group was small, and its depth increase did not reach significance, likely because of low power.

The CDR3 regions of human TCRbeta chains were subjected to immunosequencing. In the original analysis: Repertoire TCRs were checked for matches against a reference library of SARS-CoV-2-specific TCRs that had been generated using the MIRA antigen-specificity platform. Breadth was defined as the fraction of unique TCRs that were SARS-CoV-2-associated, and depth was defined as the fraction of total T cells that were SARS-CoV-2-associated. Each spike-specific TCR was assigned to its reactive spike region and to a CD4 or CD8 class using the MIRA data. Log10-transformed breadth and depth values were compared by one-way ANOVA with Sidak's multiple comparisons tests. TCRdb re-hosts the immuneACCESS table, in-frame sequences only. Its copies lack some clones; in the studies checked, an unresolved V gene accounts for under half of them, and the cause for the rest is not known. D and trimming were read from the DNA, whereas the V and J calls and clone size are those reported in that table. The sample table holds 140,000 or so clones, of which roughly 91% were seen once. The ten largest clones capture less than 2% of the sample.

About this clone: Its antigen is unknown. Base qualities are not provided; no much larger clone lies one nucleotide away.

The germline ends are 13 bases apart after V is trimmed by 8 bases and J by 3 bases. Reading the germline V gene gives CDR1 SGHTA and CDR2 FQGNSA. Its CDR3 holds 13 amino acids, cysteine through phenylalanine. Left in the record is the CDR3 DNA by itself, 39 bases read in frame from the first base. Sample time point, as interpreted from the label and publication: about 28 days (+/-7) after the second vaccine dose. AZD1222 recipients with second doses at about 4 weeks or about 12 weeks were pooled, because spike-specific TCR depth and breadth did not differ between schedules. The vaccinee samples were drawn from two UK trials, COV001 and COV002, one of which was a single-blind randomized controlled phase 2/3 trial testing AZD1222 (ChAdOx1 nCoV-19) in healthy adults. Trial participant PBMC samples were collected at day 0 and day 28 after the second dose for TCRbeta chain sequencing.

The rearrangement combines TRBV7-2 with TRBJ1-1; the D segment could be TRBD1, given 5 matching bases. The TCR sequence derives from an adult who received the AZD1222 COVID-19 vaccine. Sample: peripheral blood, taken 28 days after the second AZD1222 dose. The DNA reads TGTGCCAGCCAAAAGGAGGGGTACACTGAAGCTTTCTTT. The translation is CASQKEGYTEAFF.